This T cell receptor beta chain comes out of a study of blood T cell repertoires in COVID-19. On the study more broadly: The United States, Italy and Spain provided the acute and convalescent COVID-19 samples. T cells, B-cell-depleted T cells, or PBMCs supplied cDNA or gDNA.

Categorization into cohorts depended on clinical history that participants reported. Clones were read by immunoSEQ multiplex PCR, and TCRdb kept only the in-frame ones, dropping some. The profile covers some 170,000 clones, with 70% to 90% appearing a single time and 4.5% to 7.5% taken by the ten largest. With V trimmed by 0 bases and J by 3 bases, 7 bases remained unmatched. Germline loops: CDR1 LGHDT, CDR2 YNNKEL (reference sequence). The CDR3 extends over 17 amino acids. The material sequenced was PBMCs or T cells enriched from blood (not recorded which). This clonotype was sampled from a man aged 35-49 years who had recovered from COVID-19. The V gene is TRBV3-1 (or the pseudogene TRBV3-2), the J gene TRBJ2-5, with TRBD2 matching 10 bases. The CDR3: CASSQDERGGREETQYF. CDR3 in DNA: TGTGCCAGCAGCCAAGACGAGCGGGGGGGCCGGGAAGAGACCCAGTACTTC.